The 24 T cell receptor beta chains given below trace back to one sample, sequenced in a study of T cell responses to AZD1222 COVID-19 vaccine. Assay: immunoSEQ multiplex PCR; the TCRdb copy retains only in-frame clones and omits some. The profile shows about 150,000 clones, roughly 91% of them singletons. The sample here was peripheral blood, taken on day 0 of AZD1222 vaccination. The receptors come from an adult in good health.

The V call is TRBV6-6, the J call TRBJ1-1; D might be TRBD1 (5 bases). This CDR3 region has 15 residues. The germline V gene encodes CDR1 MNHNY and CDR2 SVGAGI (reference sequence). V was pared by 3 bases and J by 1 base, with 12 bases between. This CDR3 reads CASSYGFGTNTEAFF. The DNA for the CDR3 is TGTGCCAGCAGTTATGGGTTTGGGACGAACACTGAAGCTTTCTTT.

This chain connects TRBV19 to TRBJ1-5; the D gene is possibly TRBD1 (5 bases). This CDR3 contains 14 residues. The germline V and J ends were trimmed by 5 bases and 3 bases, with 11 bases remaining between them. Germline V gene lookup returns CDR1 LNHDA and CDR2 SQIVND (reference sequence). The CDR3 spells CASSSPTDNQPQHF. CDR3 in DNA: TGTGCCAGTAGTTCCCCGACAGACAATCAGCCCCAGCATTTT.

This clone was found once. The gene calls are TRBV9 and TRBJ2-1; 10 nucleotides align to TRBD2. Germline V lookup: CDR1 SGDLS, CDR2 YYNGEE. The CDR3 length is 16 residues. The V segment lost 1 base and the J segment 7 bases; nucleotides outside the gene matches: 8. The CDR3 region is CASSVRSGGAGNEQFF. In DNA, the CDR3 is TGTGCCAGCAGCGTACGGAGCGGGGGGGCTGGTAATGAGCAGTTCTTC. The full variable domain, in which reference TRBV9 and TRBJ2-1 provide the parts outside the CDR3, is DSGVTQTPKHLITATGQRVTLRCSPRSGDLSVYWYQQSLDQGLQFLIQYYNGEERAKGNILERFSAQQFPDLHSELNLSSLELGDSALYFCASSVRSGGAGNEQFFGPGTRLTVL.

The gene calls are TRBV29-1 and TRBJ2-7; 11 positions agree with TRBD2. Germline CDR1 SQVTM, CDR2 ANQGSEA. Trimming cost V 7 bases and J 3 bases; bases outside gene matches: 14. The CDR3 has 16 amino acids. The CDR3 region is CSAGNLLAGAVYEQYF. CDR3 nucleotides: TGCAGCGCCGGAAACTTACTAGCGGGGGCCGTCTACGAGCAGTACTTC.

This chain connects TRBV29-1 to TRBJ1-2; 8 bases fit TRBD1. The V gene's germline CDR1 is SQVTM and CDR2 ANQGSEA. Germline trimming cut 7 bases from V and 1 base from J; bases unmatched to any gene: 5. The CDR3 loop spans 13 amino acids. The CDR3 DNA reads TGCAGCGGCGCGACAGGGGTTAACTATGGCTACACCTTC. Its protein is CSGATGVNYGYTF.

The chain recombines TRBV7-8 with TRBJ1-1; perhaps TRBD1 as D (6 bases). Germline V gives CDR1 SGHVS, CDR2 FQNEAQ. This CDR3 spans 13 amino acids. V lost 4 bases, J lost 4 bases, and 10 bases lay in between. This CDR3 is CASSSRGLTEAFF. The CDR3 DNA reads as TGTGCCAGCAGCTCGCGGGGGCTCACTGAAGCTTTCTTT.

On this clone itself: Because the CDR3 is missing its conserved closing phenylalanine or tryptophan, this is likely a read error. The limits of the CDR3 on the DNA are not certain, so only TCRdb's listed CDR3 is given. This sequence joins TRBV29-1 and TRBJ1-2. Looked up from germline, CDR1 is SQVTM and CDR2 is ANQGSEA. The CDR3 is 12 amino acids long, termini counted. The CDR3 here is CSAEGQGRGLRL.

The chain has TRBV30 and TRBJ2-7, with no clear D. The CDR3 is 11 residues long. V lost 4 bases, J lost 2 bases, and 6 bases lay in between. Germline CDR1 is GTSNPN and CDR2 is SVGIG (reference sequence). The CDR3 protein is CAWTGAYEQYF. The CDR3 DNA follows: TGTGCCTGGACAGGAGCCTACGAGCAGTACTTC.

This chain connects TRBV24-1 to TRBJ1-1; D unclear. The CDR3 extends over 13 amino acids. V shed 8 bases and J shed 0 bases, with 9 bases lying between them. CDR1 KGHDR and CDR2 SFDVKD come from the germline V gene. The CDR3 DNA reads TGTGCCACCACGGGTCTATTGAACACTGAAGCTTTCTTT. This sequence encodes CATTGLLNTEAFF.

V usage is TRBV4-2 and J usage is TRBJ1-4; 9 bases map to TRBD1. Germline V gene lookup returns CDR1 LGHNA and CDR2 YNFKEQ. The V segment lost 3 bases and the J segment 7 bases; nucleotides outside the gene matches: 6. The CDR3 contains 15 residues. CDR3 region: CASSHKQGAAEKLFF. The CDR3 nucleotides read TGTGCCAGCAGCCACAAACAGGGGGCGGCTGAAAAACTGTTTTTT.

The chain recombines TRBV18 with TRBJ2-7; D possibly corresponds to TRBD1 (5 bases). Germline V gives CDR1 KGHSH, CDR2 LQKENI. V was clipped by 3 bases and J by 3 bases, with 12 bases between them. This CDR3 region has 14 residues. The CDR3 here is CASSPTIQGYEQYF. CDR3 nucleotide sequence: TGTGCCAGCTCACCGACAATTCAGGGCTACGAGCAGTACTTC.

The V gene is TRBV12-3 or TRBV12-4, the J gene TRBJ1-5; D uncertain. This CDR3 spans 13 amino acids. Trimming left V 3 bases short and J 3 bases short, with 6 bases between. This CDR3 reads CASSFSYNQPQHF. CDR3 coding DNA: TGTGCCAGCAGTTTTTCGTACAATCAGCCCCAGCATTTT.

The chain is built from TRBV7-2 and TRBJ1-2; D is undetermined. The CDR3 consists of 12 residues. CDR1 and CDR2 from the germline V gene are SGHTA and FQGNSA. Trimming shortened V by 2 bases and J by 8 bases, and 9 bases separated the two germline ends. The CDR3 coding sequence is TGTGCCAGCAGCTTAACGGCTTTCGGCTACACCTTC. Protein: CASSLTAFGYTF.

The chain has TRBV4-2 and TRBJ2-4, with a tentative D call TRBD2 (5 bases). CDR1 is LGHNA and CDR2 is YNFKEQ in the germline V gene. The CDR3 loop spans 15 amino acids. V shed 0 bases and J shed 7 bases, with 13 bases lying between them. The CDR3 region is CASSQEGRRGNIQYF. In DNA, the CDR3 is TGTGCCAGCAGCCAAGAGGGCCGTCGCGGGAACATTCAGTACTTC.

This rearrangement joins TRBV9 to TRBJ1-1; tentative D call: TRBD1 (5 bases). CDR1 is SGDLS and CDR2 is YYNGEE in the germline V gene. This CDR3 spans 14 amino acids. Trimming cost V 4 bases and J 0 bases, with 10 bases left between them. The CDR3 nucleotides read TGTGCCAGCAGCCCCGCAGGGCTGAACACTGAAGCTTTCTTT. Its translation: CASSPAGLNTEAFF. The full variable domain, its missing parts supplied by reference TRBV9 and TRBJ1-1, is DSGVTQTPKHLITATGQRVTLRCSPRSGDLSVYWYQQSLDQGLQFLIQYYNGEERAKGNILERFSAQQFPDLHSELNLSSLELGDSALYFCASSPAGLNTEAFFGQGTRLTVV.

The rearrangement uses TRBV6-5 and TRBJ2-1; the match to TRBD2 covers 11 bases. The CDR3 has 15 residues. Germline V CDR1 and CDR2: MNHEY, SVGAGI. The V and J ends lost 5 bases and 9 bases, in that order; junction bases with no gene match: 9. The CDR3 region is CASSSRSGGAVEQFF. The CDR3 DNA is TGTGCCAGCAGTAGCCGTAGCGGGGGGGCCGTTGAGCAGTTCTTC.

CDR3 nucleotides: TGTGCCAGCAGCTTAGTAGCAGCCGGGGATAGGAATGGCTACACCTTC. This translates into CASSLVAAGDRNGYTF. J is TRBJ1-2 and V is TRBV7-9; D not resolved. Germline V gene sequence: CDR1 SEHNR, CDR2 FQNEAQ (reference sequence). The V gene lost 1 base and the J gene lost 6 bases, with 18 bases spanning the gap. This CDR3 comprises 16 residues.

This chain connects TRBV29-1 to TRBJ1-1; tentatively, D is TRBD1 (6 bases). Trimming removed 7 bases from V and 1 base from J, with 16 bases in between. The CDR3 consists of 14 residues. CDR1 is SQVTM, CDR2 ANQGSEA, per germline. The DNA of the CDR3 is TGCAGCGCCATTCGGACAGTTCCGAACACTGAAGCTTTCTTT. This codes for CSAIRTVPNTEAFF.

A remark on this clone: A read error may account for a junction end that differs from germline. For the CDR3, the DNA is TGCGCCAGCGGCCAGGGCACCCAAGTCCATCAGCCCCAGCATTTT. This translates into CASGQGTQVHQPQHF. The rearrangement links TRBV4-1 to TRBJ1-5; the D gene is possibly TRBD1 (5 bases). This CDR3 region has 15 residues. The germline V gene encodes CDR1 MGHRA and CDR2 YSYEKL.

V gene TRBV6-2 or TRBV6-3 combines with J gene TRBJ1-1; D perhaps matches TRBD1 (6 bases). The germline V gene encodes CDR1 MNHEY and CDR2 SVGEGT. The CDR3 length is 13 residues. Trimming cost V 6 bases and J 7 bases, with 15 bases left between them. CDR3 sequence (DNA): TGTGCCAGCAGCTTCGACAGGAATAATGAAGCTTTCTTT. Translation: CASSFDRNNEAFF.

The chain has TRBV21-1 and TRBJ1-5. TRBV21-1 is assigned pseudogene status. The CDR3 covers 17 residues. CDR3 sequence: CASSKGWGCRAKQPQHF. CDR3 nucleotides: TGTGCCAGCAGCAAGGGGTGGGGGTGCAGGGCGAAACAGCCCCAGCATTTT.

This clone occurred once. V is TRBV6-1 and J is TRBJ1-1, with D unclear. The CDR3 extends over 13 amino acids. Trimming removed 3 bases at V and 0 bases at J, with 5 bases between. Per germline, CDR1 MNHNS and CDR2 SASEGT. This CDR3 reads CASSDQLNTEAFF. CDR3 nucleotides: TGTGCCAGCAGTGACCAGTTGAACACTGAAGCTTTCTTT.

This clone was found a few times. V is TRBV3-1 (or the pseudogene TRBV3-2) and J is TRBJ2-3, with 8 bases fitting TRBD2. V gave up 1 base and J gave up 0 bases; unmatched junction bases: 12. The CDR3 runs to 19 residues. Germline CDR1 LGHDT, CDR2 YNNKEL (reference sequence). CDR3: CASSQVYSGVPSSTDTQYF. As DNA, the CDR3 is TGTGCCAGCAGCCAAGTGTATAGCGGGGTTCCCTCTAGCACAGATACGCAGTATTTT.

The DNA of the CDR3 is TGTGCCAGCAGCTGGGGGGGGACAAACTATGGCTACACCTTC. This gives the protein CASSWGGTNYGYTF. This chain connects TRBV5-4 to TRBJ1-2, with D perhaps matching TRBD1 (6 bases). This CDR3 spans 14 amino acids. CDR1 is SGHNT and CDR2 is YYREEE in the germline V gene (reference sequence). Deletions cut 3 bases from V and 2 bases from J, with 11 bases between.